Here is one TCR beta chain with its context. The specificity of this receptor is unknown. Base qualities were left out, and no much larger clone turns up one base away. During the collection period, no infections or other immune events were recorded for the healthy donors. To calibrate time-dependent variance in a beta-binomial model of T-cell clone differential abundance, blood repertoires from healthy donors were used as a training cohort. The training cohort included 10 or so healthy donors, of whom 3 were female and 7 were male. The donors were between roughly 25 and 70 years old, with an average age of approximately 47 years. Obtained from a commercial supplier, whole blood was collected from each healthy donor at three time points set around 13 days apart. For immunosequencing, genomic DNA was extracted from unsorted whole blood. The sample belongs to a study of identifying expanded T cells in peripheral blood (dated by TCRdb to the late 2010s). For context, the study as a whole: Separate aliquots of the same genomic DNA pool were sequenced to produce technical replicates, and four replicates were compared in pairs. The investigation overall reported the following: Across all healthy-donor time intervals, the beta-binomial model significantly lowered both the number of clones called differentially abundant and the false-positive rate. The binomial model flagged around 1.2 differentially abundant clones between technical replicates but about 16.4 over about 2 weeks and 19 over four weeks. For all healthy donors, the variance in clone template counts between two-week samples rose significantly as total template count increased. The authors expected that biological variance in healthy repertoires might rise further over much longer intervals, such as months to years.

TCRbeta CDR3 regions were profiled by bias-controlled multiplex PCR amplification of genomic DNA with the immunoSEQ Assay. As for the original processing: To quantify the absolute abundance of each unique TCRbeta CDR3 region, the sequences were collapsed and filtered. Two models were used to test differential abundance: a binomial model (Fisher-equivalent) and a beta-binomial model that adds time-dependent variance fitted from healthy donors. Clones with fewer than 5 combined templates were excluded, and clones with Benjamini-Hochberg FDR below 0.01 were called differentially abundant. In the beta-binomial model, variance was expressed as a function of the total template count across the two samples, in the form v = (b*log(k)+a)^2. This is the immuneACCESS table as TCRdb keeps it, with only in-frame sequences that have V and J called. A part of the clones is gone; compared with another copy, unresolved V genes explain less than half, and the rest is unexplained. Clone size and the V and J calls come from that table; the DNA yielded D and trimming. The sample includes about 130,000 clones, with less than 90% observed a single time. The ten top clones hold 8.4% of the sample.

From the cysteine through the phenylalanine, the CDR3 covers 15 amino acids. Kept here is only the CDR3 DNA, which spans 45 bases and is read in frame from base 1. V gives up 0 bases and J gives up 1 base, and the segment between their germline ends measures 7 bases. CDR1 and CDR2, per the germline V gene, are SGHRS and YFSETQ. Source material: blood. The chain is made from TRBV5-1 and TRBJ2-2; confidence is insufficient to name the D gene. The sequence was obtained from a person between 18 and 75 years old in good health. In nucleotides, the sequence is TGCGCCAGCAGCTTGGATAGCCAGAACACCGGGGAGCTGTTTTTT. Translated, it reads CASSLDSQNTGELFF.